A single sample gave rise to the 23 T cell receptor beta chains below, sequenced in a study of radiotherapy plus CTLA-4 blockade in lung cancer. TCRdb's table, derived via immunoSEQ multiplex PCR, lists solely in-frame clones and lacks some. The sample has around 77,000 clones; roughly 69% are singletons. Sequencing was performed on peripheral blood, taken from a patient treated with radiotherapy plus ipilimumab. These receptors originate from a human donor with non-small cell lung cancer whose response to radiotherapy plus ipilimumab could not be evaluated.

The chain links TRBV9 to TRBJ2-5; 12 bases align to TRBD2. V gave up 2 bases and J gave up 4 bases; unmatched junction bases: 6. CDR1 is SGDLS, CDR2 YYNGEE, per germline. The CDR3 contains 16 residues. The CDR3 DNA is TGTGCCAGCAGCGTGTCTAGCGGGGGGGCTTCAGAGACCCAGTACTTC. Translating gives CASSVSSGGASETQYF. The full variable domain, rest sourced from reference TRBV9 and TRBJ2-5, is DSGVTQTPKHLITATGQRVTLRCSPRSGDLSVYWYQQSLDQGLQFLIQYYNGEERAKGNILERFSAQQFPDLHSELNLSSLELGDSALYFCASSVSSGGASETQYFGPGTRLLVL.

This clone is a singleton in its sample. The chain links TRBV5-1 to TRBJ1-2, with D possibly matching TRBD1 (6 bases). The germline V and J ends were trimmed by 0 bases and 6 bases, with 12 bases remaining between them. CDR1 and CDR2 from the germline V gene are SGHRS and YFSETQ. The CDR3 consists of 14 residues. For the CDR3, the DNA is TGCGCCAGCAGCTTGGCGGGCAGGGGCCATGGCTACACCTTC. Translation: CASSLAGRGHGYTF.

V and J are TRBV27 and TRBJ1-6; 10 positions agree with TRBD1. Germline lookup yields CDR1 MNHEY and CDR2 SMNVEV (reference sequence). The CDR3 is made up of 16 amino acids. The J segment lost 5 bases and the V segment lost 6 bases, leaving 7 bases of the junction unmatched. CDR3: CASRLTGGTNNSPLHF. The CDR3, as DNA: TGTGCCAGCAGGTTGACAGGGGGCACGAATAATTCACCCCTCCACTTT.

The chain recombines TRBV5-1 with TRBJ2-3, with 11 bases aligning to TRBD2. CDR3 size: 18 residues. Unmatched junction bases numbered 11, after V lost 0 bases and J lost 5 bases. CDR1 and CDR2 from the germline V gene are SGHRS and YFSETQ. In DNA form, the CDR3 reads TGCGCCAGCAGCTTGGCCCCTAGCGGGGGGTCGGGGGGAGATACGCAGTATTTT. Encoded protein: CASSLAPSGGSGGDTQYF.

The chain carries TRBV30 and TRBJ1-3, with unresolved D. The CDR3 contains 12 residues. V shed 8 bases and J shed 1 base, with 9 bases lying between them. The germline CDR1 and CDR2 sequences are GTSNPN and SVGIG (reference sequence). The CDR3 coding sequence is TGTGCCCTGTCGGGGTCTGGAAACACCATATATTTT. It yields the protein CALSGSGNTIYF.

This chain joins TRBV4-1 and TRBJ2-3; tentative D call: TRBD1 (5 bases). V lost 3 bases and J 0 bases, leaving 10 bases between the germline ends. Germline CDR1 is MGHRA and CDR2 is YSYEKL. The CDR3 is 15 amino acids. CDR3 in amino acids: CASSHRQISTDTQYF. The CDR3 DNA follows: TGCGCCAGCAGCCACCGACAGATTAGCACAGATACGCAGTATTTT.

In DNA, the CDR3 is TGCAGCGTAGCGGGCCACCCGAACACTGAAGCTTTCTTT. Translated, it gives CSVAGHPNTEAFF. The chain links TRBV29-1 to TRBJ1-1, with unresolved D. This CDR3 comprises 13 residues. V shed 6 bases and J shed 1 base, with 12 bases lying between them. CDR1 is SQVTM and CDR2 is ANQGSEA in the germline V gene.

This clone was counted once. The rearrangement links TRBV27 to TRBJ2-7; 8 positions agree with TRBD1. Trimming at V came to 4 bases and at J to 3 bases, leaving 5 bases not matched to a gene. The CDR3 contains 14 residues. In germline, CDR1 is MNHEY, CDR2 SMNVEV (reference sequence). The CDR3 loop reads CASSSTGGYYEQYF. The CDR3 DNA is TGTGCCAGCAGTTCAACAGGGGGGTACTACGAGCAGTACTTC.

The table lists this clone with a few counts. The chain links TRBV5-1 to TRBJ2-1, with a weak D call TRBD1 (9 bases). The CDR3 sequence is 14 residues long. Germline V CDR1 and CDR2: SGHRS, YFSETQ. V was shortened by 4 bases and J by 9 bases, with 17 bases between the two germline ends. The chain's CDR3 is CASSGDRAGGEQFF. The CDR3 DNA sequence: TGCGCCAGCAGCGGGGACAGGGCGGGGGGTGAGCAGTTCTTC.

The sample holds one count of this clone. The chain uses TRBV18 and TRBJ1-5; 12 bases agree with TRBD1. This CDR3 has 16 amino acids. Germline CDR1 reads KGHSH; CDR2 reads LQKENI. Trimming cost V 3 bases and J 3 bases; bases outside gene matches: 3. CDR3 nucleotide sequence: TGTGCCAGCTCACCGGGACAGGGGGCGAACAATCAGCCCCAGCATTTT. Residues: CASSPGQGANNQPQHF. The full variable domain, rest sourced from reference TRBV18 and TRBJ1-5, is NAGVMQNPRHLVRRRGQEARLRCSPMKGHSHVYWYRQLPEEGLKFMVYLQKENIIDESGMPKERFSAEFPKEGPSILRIQQVVRGDSAAYFCASSPGQGANNQPQHFGDGTRLSIL.

A few counts support this clone. J is TRBJ1-2 and V is TRBV10-3; 9 nucleotides line up with TRBD1. J lost 6 bases, V lost 10 bases, and 3 bases had no gene match. The CDR3 covers 11 residues. CDR1 is ENHRY and CDR2 is SYGVKD in the germline V gene. CDR3 bases: TGTGCCAACGGACAGGGGAATGGCTACACCTTC. Protein sequence: CANGQGNGYTF.

The rearrangement links TRBV19 to TRBJ2-1, with 8 bases fitting TRBD2. V dropped 0 bases and J dropped 0; count of bases not matched to a gene: 10. The CDR3 is 19 residues long. Germline V gene data show CDR1 as LNHDA and CDR2 as SQIVND (reference sequence). Here the CDR3 reads CASSIDWLAGRSSYNEQFF. In DNA, the CDR3 is TGTGCCAGTAGTATAGATTGGCTAGCGGGCCGAAGCTCCTACAATGAGCAGTTCTTC.

This clone was recorded many times. V is TRBV19 and J is TRBJ2-1; 8 bases match TRBD1. Germline V gene data show CDR1 as LNHDA and CDR2 as SQIVND (reference sequence). V gave up 3 bases and J gave up 9 bases; unmatched junction bases: 10. The CDR3 extends over 15 amino acids. The CDR3 DNA follows: TGTGCCAGTAGTATTTCCAGGGGGCGAACTCCTGAGCAGTTCTTC. Its translation is CASSISRGRTPEQFF.

There are a few counts of this clone. The gene calls are TRBV5-1 and TRBJ1-1; no clear D. CDR1 is SGHRS, CDR2 YFSETQ, per germline. Trimming took off 5 bases at V and 0 bases at J, with 8 bases between the two ends. This CDR3 is 13 amino acids long. The CDR3: CASREGLNTEAFF. The CDR3 DNA reads TGCGCCAGCAGAGAGGGCCTGAACACTGAAGCTTTCTTT.

This clone was seen a handful of times. The chain uses TRBV9 and TRBJ2-3, with 9 bases fitting TRBD1. Unmatched junction bases numbered 6, after V lost 4 bases and J lost 6 bases. Per the germline V gene, CDR1 is SGDLS and CDR2 is YYNGEE. This CDR3 has 14 residues. CDR3 nucleotides: TGTGCCAGCAGCCCAGAAGGACAGGGGGATACGCAGTATTTT. Translating it yields CASSPEGQGDTQYF.

The genes are TRBV7-3 and TRBJ2-3; 10 bases fit TRBD2. The CDR3 covers 17 residues. Germline V CDR1 and CDR2: SGHTA, FQGTGA. V gave up 0 bases and J gave up 5 bases; unmatched junction bases: 8. CDR3 amino acids: CASSLTQLAGSGDTQYF. As DNA, the CDR3 is TGTGCCAGCAGCTTAACCCAACTAGCGGGATCAGGAGATACGCAGTATTTT.

The chain carries TRBV4-1 and TRBJ2-5; TRBD1 agrees at 10 bases. The CDR3 has 15 amino acids. Germline-derived CDR1 and CDR2 are MGHRA and YSYEKL. J gave up 5 bases and V 1 base, and 4 bases lay outside the gene matches. The CDR3 loop is CASSQGQGARETQYF. CDR3 in DNA: TGCGCCAGCAGCCAAGGACAGGGGGCTCGTGAGACCCAGTACTTC.

This sequence joins TRBV7-2 and TRBJ2-3, with 9 bases lining up with TRBD2. Trimming took 5 bases from V and 1 from J; bases not matched to a gene: 16. The CDR3 length is 19 residues. From germline, CDR1 is SGHTA and CDR2 FQGNSA. CDR3 in amino acids: CASSPPRGRGGLGTDTQYF. As DNA, the CDR3 is TGTGCCAGCAGCCCCCCTCGGGGGCGGGGGGGCCTTGGCACAGATACGCAGTATTTT.

V and J are TRBV9 and TRBJ2-5; D is undetermined. The length of the CDR3 is 14 residues. Trimming removed 0 bases at V and 3 bases at J, with 9 bases between. The V gene's germline CDR1 is SGDLS and CDR2 YYNGEE. The CDR3 reads CASSVVGAEETQYF. The CDR3 DNA reads TGTGCCAGCAGCGTAGTCGGAGCCGAAGAGACCCAGTACTTC. Variable domain in full (rest from reference TRBV9 and TRBJ2-5): DSGVTQTPKHLITATGQRVTLRCSPRSGDLSVYWYQQSLDQGLQFLIQYYNGEERAKGNILERFSAQQFPDLHSELNLSSLELGDSALYFCASSVVGAEETQYFGPGTRLLVL.

This clone was counted only a few times. CDR3 DNA sequence: TGTGCCAGCAGCTTAGGGGATCGGACAGGCTTGGATCAGCCCCAGCATTTT. Its translation is CASSLGDRTGLDQPQHF. The chain couples TRBV7-3 to TRBJ1-5; 7 positions agree with TRBD1. The CDR3 covers 17 residues. Per germline, CDR1 SGHTA and CDR2 FQGTGA. Trimming removed 2 bases from V and 5 bases from J; junction bases left unmatched: 12.

The V call is TRBV7-6, the J call TRBJ1-6; 9 nucleotides match TRBD1. This CDR3 has 15 residues. Germline CDR1 is SGHVS and CDR2 is FNYEAQ. The J segment lost 5 bases and the V segment lost 5 bases, leaving 4 bases of the junction unmatched. The CDR3 sequence is CASSARQGDNSPLHF. The CDR3, as DNA: TGTGCCAGCAGCGCCCGACAGGGGGATAATTCACCCCTCCACTTT.

The chain couples TRBV28 to TRBJ2-3, with D possibly being TRBD1 (5 bases). Germline CDR1 MDHEN, CDR2 SYDVKM. V lost 5 bases and J 2 bases, leaving 14 bases between the germline ends. The length of the CDR3 is 15 residues. CDR3 sequence reads: CASSGAFGPTDTQYF. CDR3 sequence (DNA): TGTGCCAGCAGTGGGGCGTTTGGGCCCACAGATACGCAGTATTTT.

This clone was detected a few times. The chain recombines TRBV5-1 with TRBJ1-1; TRBD1 might be the D (5 bases). Germline-derived CDR1 and CDR2 are SGHRS and YFSETQ. The CDR3 totals 13 residues. Trimming removed 4 bases at V and 4 bases at J, with 11 bases between. This chain's CDR3 is CASSRGGGTEAFF. CDR3 DNA sequence: TGCGCCAGCAGCCGCGGGGGGGGCACTGAAGCTTTCTTT.